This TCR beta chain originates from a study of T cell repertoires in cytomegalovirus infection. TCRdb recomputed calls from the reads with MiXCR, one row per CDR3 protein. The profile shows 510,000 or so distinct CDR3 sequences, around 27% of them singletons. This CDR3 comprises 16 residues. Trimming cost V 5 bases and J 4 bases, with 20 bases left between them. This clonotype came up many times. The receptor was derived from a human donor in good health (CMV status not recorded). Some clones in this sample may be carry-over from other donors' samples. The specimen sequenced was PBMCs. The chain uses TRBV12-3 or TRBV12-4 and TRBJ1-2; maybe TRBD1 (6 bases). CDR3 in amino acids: CASSKRDISIGYGYTF. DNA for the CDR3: TGTGCCAGCAGTAAAAGGGACATCTCTATCGGCTATGGCTACACCTTC.